This passage covers 15 T cell receptor beta chains from one sample sequenced in a study of blood T cell repertoires in COVID-19. The data were produced by immunoSEQ multiplex PCR, yet TCRdb's version contains in-frame clones alone and is incomplete. The repertoire consists of about 62,000 clones, with around four fifths occurring once and the leading ten covering approximately 6.8%. The material sequenced was peripheral blood. The receptors here all came from a woman aged 45-65 years with active or convalescent COVID-19.

This clone was seen only once. For the CDR3, the DNA is TGTGCCAGCAGTGAGTCGACATTCTATGGCTACACCTTC. This codes for CASSESTFYGYTF. The chain carries TRBV6-1 and TRBJ1-2; D gene ambiguous. Trimming pared 3 bases from V and 4 bases from J, leaving 9 bases between. Germline CDR1 and CDR2: MNHNS and SASEGT. The CDR3 is made up of 13 amino acids.

CDR3 sequence: CASSFWRTPGYEQYF. The CDR3 bases are TGTGCCAGCAGCTTTTGGAGGACTCCCGGTTACGAGCAGTACTTC. This chain links TRBV5-6 with TRBJ2-7; TRBD2 is a possible D gene (5 bases). Deletions cut 2 bases from V and 4 bases from J, with 16 bases between. The CDR3 runs to 15 residues. Germline V gene sequence: CDR1 SGHDT, CDR2 YYEEEE. The whole variable domain, filled in from reference TRBV5-6 and TRBJ2-7, reads DAGVTQSPTHLIKTRGQQVTLRCSPKSGHDTVSWYQQALGQGPQFIFQYYEEEERQRGNFPDRFSGHQFPNYSSELNVNALLLGDSALYLCASSFWRTPGYEQYFGPGTRLTVT.

V gene TRBV15 combines with J gene TRBJ2-5; D might be TRBD1 (6 bases). The germline gives CDR1 LNHNV, CDR2 YYDKDF (reference sequence). Trimming shortened V by 8 bases and J by 4 bases, and 23 bases separated the two germline ends. The CDR3 sequence is 16 residues long. The CDR3 DNA reads TGTGCCACCGGGACATCCTCTAACCTTGGGGGAGAGACCCAGTACTTC. It encodes CATGTSSNLGGETQYF.

There are a few counts of this clone. This chain connects TRBV5-1 to TRBJ1-3; possible D gene TRBD1, 6 bases. This CDR3 is built from 15 residues. Germline V CDR1 and CDR2: SGHRS, YFSETQ. V was clipped by 4 bases and J by 0 bases, with 11 bases between them. The CDR3 DNA reads TGCGCCAGCAGCACCACAGGGTCCTCTGGAAACACCATATATTTT. Translation gives CASSTTGSSGNTIYF.

The rearrangement uses TRBV7-8 and TRBJ2-3; a weak D match, TRBD1 (5 bases). This CDR3 region has 15 residues. Deletions cut 2 bases from V and 2 bases from J, with 11 bases between. The germline V gene encodes CDR1 SGHVS and CDR2 FQNEAQ. The chain's CDR3 is CASSLIRAYTDTQYF. CDR3 bases: TGTGCCAGCAGCTTAATCAGGGCTTACACAGATACGCAGTATTTT.

This clone was seen only a few times. The genes are TRBV18 and TRBJ1-2, with 7 bases matching TRBD1. The J segment lost 8 bases and the V segment lost 3 bases, leaving 9 bases of the junction unmatched. The CDR3 extends over 14 amino acids. Germline V gene lookup returns CDR1 KGHSH and CDR2 LQKENI. CDR3: CASSPGTERRGYTF. CDR3 bases: TGTGCCAGCTCACCCGGGACAGAGAGAAGGGGCTACACCTTC. Full variable domain (outside the CDR3, taken from reference TRBV18 and TRBJ1-2): NAGVMQNPRHLVRRRGQEARLRCSPMKGHSHVYWYRQLPEEGLKFMVYLQKENIIDESGMPKERFSAEFPKEGPSILRIQQVVRGDSAAYFCASSPGTERRGYTFGSGTRLTVV.

This clone came up once. This chain uses TRBV7-2 with TRBJ1-5, with a possible D match to TRBD1 (6 bases). This CDR3 has 15 amino acids. Germline V lookup: CDR1 SGHTA, CDR2 FQGNSA. V gave up 1 base and J gave up 1 base, with 8 bases separating them. CDR3 protein: CASSLGRGSNQPQHF. The CDR3 DNA is TGTGCCAGCAGCTTAGGCAGGGGCAGCAATCAGCCCCAGCATTTT. Full variable domain (remainder filled in from reference TRBV7-2 and TRBJ1-5): GAGVSQSPSNKVTEKGKDVELRCDPISGHTALYWYRQSLGQGLEFLIYFQGNSAPDKSGLPSDRFSAERTGGSVSTLTIQRTQQEDSAVYLCASSLGRGSNQPQHFGDGTRLSIL.

V usage is TRBV27 and J usage is TRBJ1-1; tentatively, D is TRBD1 (6 bases). This CDR3 has 14 residues. Germline assignment: CDR1 MNHEY and CDR2 SMNVEV (reference sequence). The V gene lost 3 bases and the J gene lost 0 bases, with 8 bases spanning the gap. Here the CDR3 reads CASSLRTVNTEAFF. The DNA for the CDR3 is TGTGCCAGCAGTTTGAGGACAGTGAACACTGAAGCTTTCTTT.

This chain connects TRBV19 to TRBJ2-1; 10 bases line up with TRBD2. The CDR3 is 17 amino acids. V shed 3 bases and J 0 bases; nucleotides not matched to a gene: 5. Germline V gene lookup returns CDR1 LNHDA and CDR2 SQIVND (reference sequence). The CDR3 DNA reads as TGTGCCAGTAGTATCGGAGCGGGAGGGAGCTCCTACAATGAGCAGTTCTTC. This encodes CASSIGAGGSSYNEQFF.

This clone was observed at least ten times. The J gene is TRBJ2-1, the V gene TRBV7-9, with TRBD2 matching 10 bases. With V trimmed by 5 bases and J by 4 bases, 5 bases remained unmatched. The CDR3 is 15 residues long. The germline V gene has CDR1 SEHNR and CDR2 FQNEAQ (reference sequence). This chain's CDR3 is CASSIGLAEYNEQFF. DNA for the CDR3: TGTGCCAGCAGCATCGGACTAGCGGAGTACAATGAGCAGTTCTTC.

J is TRBJ1-5 and V is TRBV6-5; no definite D call. V was shortened by 10 bases and J by 0 bases, with 10 bases between the two germline ends. The CDR3 is 13 residues long. Germline V gene sequence: CDR1 MNHEY, CDR2 SVGAGI. The DNA for the CDR3 is TGTGCCACCCTGTTGTTTAGCAATCAGCCCCAGCATTTT. Its translation: CATLLFSNQPQHF.

J is TRBJ2-3 and V is TRBV19; D might be TRBD1 (6 bases). Trimming cost V 5 bases and J 1 base, with 10 bases left between them. Germline V gene data show CDR1 as LNHDA and CDR2 as SQIVND (reference sequence). This CDR3 is built from 14 residues. CDR3 in DNA: TGTGCCAGTAGTCCCGACAGGCGCACAGATACGCAGTATTTT. Protein product: CASSPDRRTDTQYF.

The chain joins TRBV6-2 or TRBV6-3 to TRBJ2-7, with 10 bases identical to TRBD2. The CDR3 is 13 amino acids. V shed 5 bases and J 3 bases; nucleotides not matched to a gene: 1. Per the germline V gene, CDR1 is MNHEY and CDR2 is SVGEGT. CDR3 loop: CASSLAGVYEQYF. Written as DNA, the CDR3 is TGTGCCAGCAGTCTAGCGGGAGTCTACGAGCAGTACTTC.

The chain uses TRBV28 and TRBJ2-1, with TRBD2 identical over 10 bases. With V trimmed by 6 bases and J by 3 bases, 8 bases remained unmatched. This CDR3 has 16 residues. Germline CDR1 reads MDHEN; CDR2 reads SYDVKM. The CDR3 DNA is TGTGCCAGCAGAACCCCCCTAGCGGGGGACTACAATGAGCAGTTCTTC. Its translation: CASRTPLAGDYNEQFF.

This clone was counted only a few times. The chain links TRBV7-3 to TRBJ1-2; TRBD1 matches 10 bases. The CDR3 has 13 amino acids. CDR1 and CDR2 (germline): SGHTA, FQGTGA. J gave up 6 bases and V 5 bases, and 3 bases lay outside the gene matches. The CDR3 reads CASSRDRGNGYTF. The CDR3 DNA reads as TGTGCCAGCAGCCGGGACAGGGGCAATGGCTACACCTTC.